Sequencing of this T cell receptor (beta chain) was carried out in a study of shared clonotypes between healthy human individuals. The study drew its donors from healthy HIV-negative adults without recent acute infections or vaccinations. Every donor was a Caucasian adult from Nashville, Tennessee. Method: immunoSEQ multiplex PCR; TCRdb's copy keeps in-frame clones and lacks some. The data hold roughly 2,500,000 clones, with under 95% observed a single time. CDR3 length equals 15 residues. Germline CDR1 is SGHAT and CDR2 is FQNNGV. V lost 1 base and J lost 6; bases outside the gene matches: 2. The sequencing sample was made of naive CD4+ T cells from PBMCs. The sample's subset: CD45RA+ positively selected. The chain recombines TRBV11-2 with TRBJ2-2, with TRBD2 identical over 10 bases. The TCR originated in a man aged 18-30 years in good health. Some clones in this sample may be carry-over from other donors' samples. The CDR3 sequence: CASSLVLAGAGELFF. CDR3 in DNA: TGTGCCAGCAGCTTAGTTCTAGCGGGGGCCGGGGAGCTGTTTTTT.